Listed here are 27 T cell receptor beta chains from one sample, sequenced in a study of blood T cell repertoires in COVID-19. Using immunoSEQ multiplex PCR, the repertoire was profiled, and TCRdb retains in-frame clones only, with some absent. The sample lists some 89,000 clones, around 80% occurring once. The sample taken for sequencing was peripheral blood. These receptors were collected from a woman at least 80 years old with acute or convalescent COVID-19.

As concerns this clone: In the same sample, other DNA sequences code for this CDR3. The V and J genes are TRBV24-1 and TRBJ2-3; 7 nucleotides line up with TRBD2. The ends lost 3 bases at V and 0 bases at J; junction bases unmatched: 5. Germline lookup yields CDR1 KGHDR and CDR2 SFDVKD. The CDR3 extends over 16 amino acids. The CDR3 is CATSDPSGTSTDTQYF. The CDR3 DNA sequence: TGTGCCACCAGTGATCCTAGCGGAACTAGCACAGATACGCAGTATTTT.

The CDR3 region is CAAGGSDLQETQYF. The CDR3 DNA reads as TGTGCCGCCGGGGGTTCGGACCTACAAGAGACCCAGTACTTC. V is TRBV5-4 and J is TRBJ2-5; maybe TRBD2 (6 bases). Germline V gives CDR1 SGHNT, CDR2 YYREEE (reference sequence). V was shortened by 10 bases and J by 2 bases, with 18 bases between the two germline ends. This CDR3 is built from 14 residues.

J is TRBJ2-5 and V is TRBV28; tentative D call: TRBD2 (6 bases). Germline values: CDR1 MDHEN, CDR2 SYDVKM. The CDR3 runs to 16 residues. Trimming stripped 5 bases from V and 5 bases from J, with 21 bases between. The CDR3 here is CASSAPGLVKAETQYF. The CDR3 nucleotides read TGTGCCAGCAGTGCTCCGGGACTTGTAAAGGCGGAGACCCAGTACTTC.

The chain combines TRBV11-3 with TRBJ2-1, with TRBD2 matching 7 bases. V shed 1 base and J 4 bases; nucleotides not matched to a gene: 10. Germline CDR1 reads SGHNT; CDR2 reads YENEEA. The CDR3 runs 17 residues. CDR3 coding DNA: TGTGCCAGCAGCTTAGGCCGGGGGGTGGCGAATTACAATGAGCAGTTCTTC. Translated, it gives CASSLGRGVANYNEQFF.

V is TRBV19 and J is TRBJ2-2, with no clear D. V gave up 6 bases and J gave up 1 base, with 12 bases separating them. Per germline, CDR1 LNHDA and CDR2 SQIVND (reference sequence). The CDR3 has 15 residues. CDR3 nucleotides: TGTGCCAGTAGGGGCGCAGGTTGGAACACCGGGGAGCTGTTTTTT. Encoded protein: CASRGAGWNTGELFF.

This sequence joins TRBV19 and TRBJ1-1; 9 bases line up with TRBD1. This CDR3 is 13 amino acids long. With 4 bases clipped from V and 9 bases from J, the junction kept 6 bases outside the gene matches. Looked up from germline, CDR1 is LNHDA and CDR2 is SQIVND (reference sequence). This CDR3 reads CASSTRTGDQAFF. The CDR3 bases are TGTGCCAGTAGTACCCGGACAGGGGACCAAGCTTTCTTT.

In this sample, this clone turned up once. The chain has TRBV19 and TRBJ1-4; TRBD1 might be the D (5 bases). V shed 3 bases and J shed 8 bases, with 10 bases lying between them. The CDR3 has 13 residues. Germline CDR1 and CDR2: LNHDA and SQIVND (reference sequence). The CDR3 reads CASSMDIREKLFF. The DNA for the CDR3 is TGTGCCAGTAGTATGGACATACGGGAAAAACTGTTTTTT.

This clone has just a few counts. The chain is built from TRBV10-3 and TRBJ2-2, with D possibly matching TRBD2 (6 bases). Germline-derived CDR1 and CDR2 are ENHRY and SYGVKD. The CDR3 runs 16 residues. With 2 bases removed from V and 6 bases from J, the gap between germline ends came to 16 bases. The CDR3 loop reads CAISEPGGIGPGELFF. For the CDR3, the DNA is TGTGCCATCAGTGAGCCCGGGGGTATCGGCCCCGGGGAGCTGTTTTTT.

The CDR3 DNA sequence: TGTGCCAGCAGCCTTGGACAGGGCCTTAGCAATCAGCCCCAGCATTTT. Its translation: CASSLGQGLSNQPQHF. V gene TRBV14 combines with J gene TRBJ1-5; 8 nucleotides align to TRBD1. The CDR3 runs 16 residues. CDR1 is SGHDN, CDR2 FVKESK, per germline. Germline trimming cut 4 bases from V and 0 bases from J; bases unmatched to any gene: 5. The whole variable domain, filled in from reference TRBV14 and TRBJ1-5, reads EAGVTQFPSHSVIEKGQTVTLRCDPISGHDNLYWYRRVMGKEIKFLLHFVKESKQDESGMPNNRFLAERTGGTYSTLKVQPAELEDSGVYFCASSLGQGLSNQPQHFGDGTRLSIL.

The J gene is TRBJ2-1, the V gene TRBV9; 7 bases map to TRBD1. Germline CDR1 SGDLS, CDR2 YYNGEE. Losses at the gene ends were 3 bases for V and 3 bases for J; bases not matched to a gene: 3. This CDR3 is built from 14 residues. The CDR3 loop is CASSARTGYNEQFF. In nucleotides, the CDR3 is TGTGCCAGCAGCGCCCGGACAGGCTACAATGAGCAGTTCTTC.

The sample holds a few counts of this clone. The V call is TRBV19, the J call TRBJ1-1; 8 bases match TRBD1. The CDR3 sequence is 15 residues long. Trimming took 4 bases from V and 6 from J; bases not matched to a gene: 10. Germline-derived CDR1 and CDR2 are LNHDA and SQIVND (reference sequence). The CDR3 sequence: CASSTGQGEFPEAFF. The CDR3 DNA is TGTGCCAGTAGTACTGGACAGGGCGAGTTCCCTGAAGCTTTCTTT.

The chain employs TRBV15 and TRBJ2-2; D is unclear. V was clipped by 3 bases and J by 3 bases, with 5 bases between them. Per germline, CDR1 LNHNV and CDR2 YYDKDF (reference sequence). The CDR3 runs to 13 residues. The CDR3 loop is CATSSLYTGELFF. In nucleotides, the CDR3 is TGTGCCACCAGCAGCCTATACACCGGGGAGCTGTTTTTT.

This clone was detected only a few times. The chain combines TRBV27 with TRBJ2-1; TRBD2 matches 7 bases. Germline CDR1 and CDR2: MNHEY and SMNVEV (reference sequence). The J segment lost 0 bases and the V segment lost 11 bases, leaving 7 bases of the junction unmatched. CDR3 length: 14 residues. CDR3 loop: CASSSGVSYNEQFF. The CDR3 bases are TGTGCCTCCTCGAGCGGGGTCTCCTACAATGAGCAGTTCTTC.

This clone turned up a few times. V gene TRBV7-8 combines with J gene TRBJ2-2; D is undetermined. The CDR3 covers 14 residues. Germline assignment: CDR1 SGHVS and CDR2 FQNEAQ. The germline V and J ends were trimmed by 1 base and 4 bases, with 7 bases remaining between them. CDR3 nucleotide sequence: TGTGCCAGCAGCTTAGATCTCTCCACCGGGGAGCTGTTTTTT. Residues: CASSLDLSTGELFF. Full variable domain (rest looked up from reference TRBV7-8 and TRBJ2-2): GAGVSQSPRYKVAKRGQDVALRCDPISGHVSLFWYQQALGQGPEFLTYFQNEAQLDKSGLPSDRFFAERPEGSVSTLKIQRTQQEDSAVYLCASSLDLSTGELFFGEGSRLTVL.

The chain employs TRBV12-5 and TRBJ2-5, with 7 bases identical to TRBD2. The CDR3 sequence is 14 residues long. Germline CDR1 LGHNT, CDR2 FRNRAP. Losses at the gene ends were 7 bases for V and 5 bases for J; bases not matched to a gene: 10. This CDR3 is CASALGGGFETQYF. Here the CDR3 DNA reads TGTGCTAGTGCCCTTGGGGGGGGTTTCGAGACCCAGTACTTC. Using reference TRBV12-5 and TRBJ2-5 for the parts outside the CDR3, the full variable domain is DARVTQTPRHKVTEMGQEVTMRCQPILGHNTVFWYRQTMMQGLELLAYFRNRAPLDDSGMPKDRFSAEMPDATLATLKIQPSEPRDSAVYFCASALGGGFETQYFGPGTRLLVL.

The chain employs TRBV5-1 and TRBJ1-6, with TRBD1 identical over 9 bases. The length of the CDR3 is 15 residues. The junction had 1 base not matched to a gene; V was cut back by 0 bases and J by 6 bases. Germline CDR1 SGHRS, CDR2 YFSETQ. The DNA of the CDR3 is TGCGCCAGCAGCTTGGGACAGGGGGGTAATTCACCCCTCCACTTT. Its protein product is CASSLGQGGNSPLHF.

A word on this clone: Germline is not matched at one junction end, which may reflect a read error. This sequence joins TRBV18 and TRBJ2-5; D might be TRBD1 (6 bases). Germline CDR1 and CDR2: KGHSH and LQKENI. This CDR3 has 15 amino acids. DNA of the CDR3: TGTGCCAGCTCACCCCGGACAGAGGACCAAGTGACCCAGTACTTC. Translated: CASSPRTEDQVTQYF.

The chain has TRBV10-3 and TRBJ2-7, with a possible D match to TRBD2 (7 bases). The CDR3 is 13 amino acids. Looked up from germline, CDR1 is ENHRY and CDR2 is SYGVKD. Trimming left V 10 bases short and J 6 bases short, with 19 bases between. The CDR3 reads CATTGGGLGEQYF. In DNA, the CDR3 is TGTGCCACCACGGGGGGCGGCTTGGGCGAGCAGTACTTC.

The chain has TRBV15 and TRBJ2-2; 9 bases map to TRBD1. V trimming: 3 bases; J trimming: 6 bases; junction bases outside the gene matches: 17. Per the germline V gene, CDR1 is LNHNV and CDR2 is YYDKDF (reference sequence). This CDR3 spans 19 amino acids. In DNA, the CDR3 is TGTGCCACCAGCAGGTTTACAGGGGGCGTAATTCTCCGGTCCGGGGAGCTGTTTTTT. As protein: CATSRFTGGVILRSGELFF.

V gene TRBV6-5 combines with J gene TRBJ2-7; possible D gene TRBD1, 5 bases. V lost 10 bases and J 0 bases, leaving 13 bases between the germline ends. Germline CDR1 and CDR2: MNHEY and SVGAGI. The CDR3 is 13 residues long. The CDR3 protein is CATSQASSYEQYF. The CDR3 DNA reads as TGTGCCACCTCACAGGCGAGCTCCTACGAGCAGTACTTC.

In DNA form, the CDR3 reads TGTGCCAGCAGCTTGCGGGGCTCCTATAATTCACCCCTCCACTTT. It encodes CASSLRGSYNSPLHF. This chain joins TRBV5-6 and TRBJ1-6; D is ambiguous. This CDR3 has 15 amino acids. Germline V gene sequence: CDR1 SGHDT, CDR2 YYEEEE. Trimming took off 1 base at V and 0 bases at J, with 5 bases between the two ends.

V and J are TRBV9 and TRBJ1-1; 8 positions match TRBD1. Trimming removed 3 bases from V and 1 base from J; junction bases left unmatched: 5. The CDR3 loop spans 15 amino acids. Germline lookup yields CDR1 SGDLS and CDR2 YYNGEE. CDR3 sequence reads: CASSAPGTGNTEAFF. For the CDR3, the DNA is TGTGCCAGCAGCGCACCCGGGACAGGGAACACTGAAGCTTTCTTT.

The CDR3 here is CASTAGQGYYEQYF. The CDR3 DNA sequence: TGCGCCAGCACGGCAGGACAGGGATACTACGAGCAGTACTTC. The rearrangement joins TRBV5-1 to TRBJ2-7; 8 nucleotides line up with TRBD1. Germline assignment: CDR1 SGHRS and CDR2 YFSETQ. The CDR3 spans 14 residues. The V and J ends lost 6 bases and 3 bases, in that order; junction bases with no gene match: 8.

The V and J genes are TRBV7-9 and TRBJ2-7, with D possibly TRBD1 on 6 matching bases. V lost 5 bases, J lost 3 bases, and 11 bases lay in between. This CDR3 is built from 13 residues. In germline, CDR1 is SEHNR, CDR2 FQNEAQ (reference sequence). CDR3 loop: CASSQGTFYEQYF. CDR3 DNA: TGTGCCAGCAGCCAGGGGACCTTCTACGAGCAGTACTTC.

V usage is TRBV3-1 (or the pseudogene TRBV3-2) and J usage is TRBJ2-5, with 9 bases that match TRBD2. The CDR3 is 15 residues long. Per the germline V gene, CDR1 is LGHDT and CDR2 is YNNKEL (reference sequence). V lost 2 bases, J lost 9 bases, and 10 bases stayed unmatched. This chain's CDR3 is CASSQLAGSGGAQYF. The CDR3, as DNA: TGTGCCAGCAGCCAACTAGCGGGGTCCGGGGGGGCCCAGTACTTC.

The chain uses TRBV18 and TRBJ2-2, with D tentatively TRBD1 (6 bases). The germline gives CDR1 KGHSH, CDR2 LQKENI. This CDR3 comprises 16 residues. V lost 3 bases to trimming and J lost 4 bases, with 15 bases between them. CDR3 sequence: CASSPLPTGSTGELFF. The CDR3 nucleotides are TGTGCCAGCTCACCGTTACCTACAGGGAGCACCGGGGAGCTGTTTTTT.

J is TRBJ1-5 and V is TRBV24-1; 9 positions match TRBD1. The CDR3 loop spans 12 amino acids. CDR1 is KGHDR, CDR2 SFDVKD, per germline. V gave up 9 bases and J gave up 8 bases; unmatched junction bases: 4. CDR3 protein: CATYRGQEPQHF. For the CDR3, the DNA is TGTGCCACCTACAGGGGGCAAGAGCCCCAGCATTTT.